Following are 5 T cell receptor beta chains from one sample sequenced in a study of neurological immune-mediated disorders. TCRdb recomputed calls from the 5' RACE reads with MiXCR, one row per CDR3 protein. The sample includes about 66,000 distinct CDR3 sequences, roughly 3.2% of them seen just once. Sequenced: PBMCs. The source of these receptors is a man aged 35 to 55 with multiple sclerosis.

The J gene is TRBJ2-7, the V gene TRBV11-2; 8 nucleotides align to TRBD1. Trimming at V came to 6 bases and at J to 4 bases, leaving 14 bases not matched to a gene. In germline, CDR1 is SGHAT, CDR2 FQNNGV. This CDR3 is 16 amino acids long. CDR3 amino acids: CASSFSDRGGPYEQYF. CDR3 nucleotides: TGTGCCAGCAGTTTCTCCGACAGGGGAGGCCCGTACGAGCAGTACTTC.

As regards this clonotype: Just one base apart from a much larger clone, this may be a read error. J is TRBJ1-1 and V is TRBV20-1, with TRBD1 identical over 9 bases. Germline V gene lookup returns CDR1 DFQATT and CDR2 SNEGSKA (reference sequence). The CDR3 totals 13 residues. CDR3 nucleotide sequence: TGCAGTGATAGAAAGACAGGGGGGACTGAAGCTTTCTTT. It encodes CSDRKTGGTEAFF.

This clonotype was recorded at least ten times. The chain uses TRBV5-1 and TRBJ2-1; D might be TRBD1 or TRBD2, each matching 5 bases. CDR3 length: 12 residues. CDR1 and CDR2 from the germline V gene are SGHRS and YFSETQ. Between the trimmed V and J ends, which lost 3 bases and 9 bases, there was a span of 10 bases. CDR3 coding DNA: TGCGCCAGCAGCTCCGGTGGGGGTGAGCAGTTCTTC. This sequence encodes CASSSGGGEQFF.

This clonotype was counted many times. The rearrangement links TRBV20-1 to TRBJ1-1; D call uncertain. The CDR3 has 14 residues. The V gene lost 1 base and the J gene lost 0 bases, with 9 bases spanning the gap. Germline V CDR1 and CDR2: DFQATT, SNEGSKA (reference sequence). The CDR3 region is CSARGGQLNTEAFF. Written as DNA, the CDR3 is TGCAGTGCTAGAGGAGGGCAATTGAACACTGAAGCTTTCTTT.

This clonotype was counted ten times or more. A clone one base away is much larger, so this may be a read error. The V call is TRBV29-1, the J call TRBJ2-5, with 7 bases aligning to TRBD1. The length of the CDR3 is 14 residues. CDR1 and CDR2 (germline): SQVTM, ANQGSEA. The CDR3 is CSAVNRDRQGTQYF. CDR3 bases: TGCAGCGCCGTAAACCGGGACAGACAAGGGACCCAGTACTTC.